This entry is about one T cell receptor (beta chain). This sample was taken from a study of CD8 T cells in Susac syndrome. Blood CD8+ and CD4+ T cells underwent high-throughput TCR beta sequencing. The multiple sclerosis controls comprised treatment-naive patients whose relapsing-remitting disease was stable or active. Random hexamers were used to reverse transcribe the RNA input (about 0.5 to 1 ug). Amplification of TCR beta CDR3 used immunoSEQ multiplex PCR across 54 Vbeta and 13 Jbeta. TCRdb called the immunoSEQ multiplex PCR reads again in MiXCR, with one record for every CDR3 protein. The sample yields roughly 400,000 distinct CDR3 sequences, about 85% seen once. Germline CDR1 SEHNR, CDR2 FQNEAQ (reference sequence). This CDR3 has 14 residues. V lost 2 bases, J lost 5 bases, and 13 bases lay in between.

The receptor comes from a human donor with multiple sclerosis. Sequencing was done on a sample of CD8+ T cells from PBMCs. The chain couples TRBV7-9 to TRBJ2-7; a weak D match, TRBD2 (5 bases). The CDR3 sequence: CASSLYGDKDEQYF. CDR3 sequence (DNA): TGTGCCAGCAGCTTATACGGGGATAAGGACGAGCAGTACTTC.